These 7 T cell receptor beta chains came from one sample sequenced in a study of follicular helper T cells after annual influenza vaccination (dated by TCRdb to about 2017). Receptors were amplified or captured by the immunoSEQ multiplex PCR assay. TCRdb stores this immuneACCESS table with in-frame sequences only. Part of the clones is absent; in the studies checked, under half of the shortfall reflects unresolved V genes, and no reason is known for the rest. This sample is represented by about 10,000 clones; approximately 80% of them were singletons. 0.4% to 0.5% of the sample is in the top ten clones. Explained via the paper, the time point label denotes: 2015-2016 season, 7 days after influenza vaccination. This material consisted of CXCR5+ CD38- circulating T follicular helper cells from blood, taken 7 days after influenza vaccination. Explained via the paper, the cell subset or site label denotes: circulating Tfh, non-naive CD4+CXCR5+PD-1+ (ICOS+CD38+ or ICOS-CD38-). These TCRs come from an adult who received the influenza vaccine.

The chain joins TRBV5-1 to TRBJ2-3; no reliable D call. This CDR3 spans 14 amino acids. Germline values: CDR1 SGHRS, CDR2 YFSETQ. V was cut by 1 base and J by 4 bases, with 10 bases left in between. CDR3 protein: CASSLNGVADTQYF. Written as DNA, the CDR3 is TGCGCCAGCAGCTTGAATGGTGTCGCAGATACGCAGTATTTT. Looking up the rest from reference TRBV5-1 and TRBJ2-3 gives the full variable domain: KAGVTQTPRYLIKTRGQQVTLSCSPISGHRSVSWYQQTPGQGLQFLFEYFSETQRNKGNFPGRFSGRQFSNSRSEMNVSTLELGDSALYLCASSLNGVADTQYFGPGTRLTVL.

This chain uses TRBV10-3 with TRBJ1-1; TRBD1 might be the D (6 bases). V lost 10 bases to trimming and J lost 3 bases, with 15 bases between them. The CDR3 loop spans 13 amino acids. Germline V CDR1 and CDR2: ENHRY, SYGVKD. The CDR3 loop reads CATEQGGDTEAFF. DNA of the CDR3: TGTGCCACCGAACAGGGCGGGGACACTGAAGCTTTCTTT.

This clone was observed a handful of times. The V call is TRBV4-1, the J call TRBJ1-1, with 8 bases matching TRBD1. J lost 5 bases, V lost 1 base, and 0 bases had no gene match. Germline assignment: CDR1 MGHRA and CDR2 YSYEKL. This CDR3 region has 13 residues. The CDR3 bases are TGCGCCAGCAGCCAAGGGACAGGGACTGAAGCTTTCTTT. Its protein is CASSQGTGTEAFF.

This chain uses TRBV11-3 with TRBJ2-3, with 9 bases aligning to TRBD1. Germline V CDR1 and CDR2: SGHNT, YENEEA. V shed 5 bases and J 2 bases; nucleotides not matched to a gene: 5. The CDR3 sequence is 15 residues long. The CDR3 here is CASSPGQGSTDTQYF. CDR3 nucleotide sequence: TGTGCCAGCAGCCCGGGACAGGGCTCCACAGATACGCAGTATTTT.

This sequence joins TRBV4-3 and TRBJ1-4, with TRBD1 matching 7 bases. The CDR3 length is 15 residues. The V gene end was trimmed by 4 bases and the J gene end by 7 bases; junction bases not matched to a gene: 9. The germline V gene encodes CDR1 LGHNA and CDR2 YSLEER. The CDR3 DNA follows: TGCGCCAGCAGCCTATACGGAGGGGGCAGTGAAAAACTGTTTTTT. Protein: CASSLYGGGSEKLFF.

This clone appeared a single time. This chain links TRBV6-6 with TRBJ2-1, with a possible D match to TRBD2 (5 bases). This CDR3 is 13 amino acids long. V lost 8 bases, J lost 3 bases, and 11 bases lay in between. Germline-derived CDR1 and CDR2 are MNHNY and SVGAGI (reference sequence). The DNA of the CDR3 is TGTGCCAGCTGGGGAGATGGCTACAATGAGCAGTTCTTC. It specifies CASWGDGYNEQFF.

V and J are TRBV2 and TRBJ2-1; possibly TRBD1 for D (5 bases). Germline V gives CDR1 SNHLY, CDR2 FYNNEI. The CDR3 runs to 13 residues. V was clipped by 6 bases and J by 6 bases, with 12 bases between them. Written as DNA, the CDR3 is TGTGCCAGCAGACCTGACAGAGGCAATGAGCAGTTCTTC. This sequence encodes CASRPDRGNEQFF.